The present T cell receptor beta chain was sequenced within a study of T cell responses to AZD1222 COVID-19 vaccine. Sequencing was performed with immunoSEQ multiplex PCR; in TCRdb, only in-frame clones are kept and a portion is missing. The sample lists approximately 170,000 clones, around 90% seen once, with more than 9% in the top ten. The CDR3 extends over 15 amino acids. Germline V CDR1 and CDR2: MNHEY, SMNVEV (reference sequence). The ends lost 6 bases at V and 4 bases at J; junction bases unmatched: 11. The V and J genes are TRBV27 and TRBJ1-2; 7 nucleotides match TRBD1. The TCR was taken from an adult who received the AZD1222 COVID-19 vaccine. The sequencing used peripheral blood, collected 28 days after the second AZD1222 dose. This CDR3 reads CASSPELGTVYGYTF. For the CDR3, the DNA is TGTGCCAGCAGCCCCGAACTCGGGACAGTCTATGGCTACACCTTC.